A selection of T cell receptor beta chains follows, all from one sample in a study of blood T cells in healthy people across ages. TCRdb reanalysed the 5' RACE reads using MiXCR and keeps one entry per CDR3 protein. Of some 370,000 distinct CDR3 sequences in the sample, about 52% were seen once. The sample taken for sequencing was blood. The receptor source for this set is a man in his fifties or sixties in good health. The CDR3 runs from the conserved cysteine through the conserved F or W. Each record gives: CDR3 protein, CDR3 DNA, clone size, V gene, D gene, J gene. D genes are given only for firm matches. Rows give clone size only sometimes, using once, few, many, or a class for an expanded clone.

CASRGIEYGYTF	TGTGCCAGCCGGGGAATTGAATATGGCTACACCTTC	NA	TRBV12-3/TRBV12-4	NA	TRBJ1-2
CSAREGGRYEQYF	TGCAGTGCTAGAGAGGGAGGGCGGTACGAGCAGTACTTC	NA	TRBV20-1	TRBD2	TRBJ2-7
CAWEASGRRETQYF	TGTGCCTGGGAGGCTAGCGGGAGGCGAGAGACCCAGTACTTC	NA	TRBV30	TRBD2	TRBJ2-5
CASSFGSLSSGANVLTF	TGTGCCAGCAGCTTTGGGTCGCTCAGCTCTGGGGCCAACGTCCTGACTTTC	NA	TRBV5-6	NA	TRBJ2-6
CAIPPIENEQYF	TGTGCCATCCCTCCTATAGAAAATGAGCAGTACTTC	NA	TRBV3-1	NA	TRBJ2-5
CASSFHWTSGGSTDTQYF	TGTGCCAGCAGTTTCCACTGGACTAGCGGGGGAAGCACAGATACGCAGTATTTT	few	TRBV27	TRBD2	TRBJ2-3
CATSKGDLGGYTF	TGTGCCACCAGCAAGGGGGACCTGGGCGGCTACACCTTC	few	TRBV15	NA	TRBJ1-2
CASSLRLGLGTEAFF	TGTGCCAGCAGCTTGAGGCTTGGGTTAGGCACTGAAGCTTTCTTT	NA	TRBV5-6	NA	TRBJ1-1
CASSLGIAYEQYF	TGTGCCAGCAGCCTCGGGATCGCCTACGAGCAGTACTTC	many	TRBV7-2	NA	TRBJ2-7
CASSLGGSGGRVSYEQYF	TGTGCCAGCAGCTTAGGGGGTAGCGGGGGGCGGGTGAGCTACGAGCAGTACTTC	once	TRBV13	TRBD2	TRBJ2-7
CASSTQPGLSTDTQYF	TGTGCCAGTAGTACGCAACCGGGACTATCCACAGATACGCAGTATTTT	few	TRBV19	TRBD2	TRBJ2-3
CASSQKNRVGQFF	TGTGCCAGCAGCCAAAAGAACCGGGTCGGGCAGTTCTTC	NA	TRBV3-1	NA	TRBJ2-1
CARSVGYNEQYF	TGTGCCCGGAGTGTGGGCTACAATGAGCAGTACTTC	NA	TRBV30	NA	TRBJ2-5
CASSLGSGTQFF	TGTGCCAGCAGCTTGGGCAGCGGGACGCAGTTCTTC	NA	TRBV7-6	TRBD2	TRBJ2-1
CASSPLSGGILGTDTQYF	TGCGCCAGCAGCCCTCTTAGCGGGGGGATCCTCGGCACAGATACGCAGTATTTT	NA	TRBV5-1	TRBD2	TRBJ2-3
CASSVPGQGAYEQYF	TGTGCCAGCAGTGTCCCGGGACAGGGGGCCTACGAGCAGTACTTC	NA	TRBV2	TRBD1	TRBJ2-7
CASSLWRGGPDTQYF	TGTGCCAGCAGCTTATGGCGGGGGGGCCCAGATACGCAGTATTTT	NA	TRBV11-2	TRBD2	TRBJ2-3
CASSADRVEQFF	TGTGCCAGCAGCGCCGACAGGGTTGAGCAGTTCTTC	NA	TRBV11-3	TRBD1	TRBJ2-1
CASRRGPLSEQYF	TGTGCCAGCCGGCGAGGACCATTGAGTGAGCAGTACTTC	NA	TRBV6-5	NA	TRBJ2-4
CASSPLPGRSSGRIYEQYF	TGTGCCAGCAGCCCCCTCCCGGGACGTTCTAGCGGGAGGATCTACGAGCAGTACTTC	few	TRBV14	TRBD2	TRBJ2-7
CASSPQSGQFIYGYTF	TGTGCCAGCAGCCCCCAGTCAGGACAGTTTATCTATGGCTACACCTTC	NA	TRBV7-6	NA	TRBJ1-2